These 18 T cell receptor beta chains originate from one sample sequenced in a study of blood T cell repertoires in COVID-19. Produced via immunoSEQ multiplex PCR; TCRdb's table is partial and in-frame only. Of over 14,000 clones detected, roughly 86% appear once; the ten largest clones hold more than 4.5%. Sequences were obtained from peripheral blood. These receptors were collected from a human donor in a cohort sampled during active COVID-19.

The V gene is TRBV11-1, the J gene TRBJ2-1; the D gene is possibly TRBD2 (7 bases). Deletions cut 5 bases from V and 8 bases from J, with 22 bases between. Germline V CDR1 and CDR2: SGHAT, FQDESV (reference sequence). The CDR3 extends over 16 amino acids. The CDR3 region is CASSKGGGSDVDEQFF. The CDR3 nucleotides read TGTGCCAGCAGCAAGGGGGGCGGGAGCGACGTCGATGAGCAGTTCTTC.

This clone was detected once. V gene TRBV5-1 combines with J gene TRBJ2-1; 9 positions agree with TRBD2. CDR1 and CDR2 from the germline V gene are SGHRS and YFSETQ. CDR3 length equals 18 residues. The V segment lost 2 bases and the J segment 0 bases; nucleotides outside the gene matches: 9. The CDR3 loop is CASSFGLAGTRSYNEQFF. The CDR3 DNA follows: TGCGCCAGCAGCTTCGGGCTAGCGGGGACCCGCTCCTACAATGAGCAGTTCTTC.

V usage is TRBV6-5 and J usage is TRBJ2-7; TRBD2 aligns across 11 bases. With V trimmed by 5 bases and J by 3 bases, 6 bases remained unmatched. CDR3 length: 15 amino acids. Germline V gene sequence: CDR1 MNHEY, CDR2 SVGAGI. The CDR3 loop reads CASSPGLAVNYEQYF. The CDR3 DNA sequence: TGTGCCAGCAGTCCGGGACTAGCGGTCAACTACGAGCAGTACTTC.

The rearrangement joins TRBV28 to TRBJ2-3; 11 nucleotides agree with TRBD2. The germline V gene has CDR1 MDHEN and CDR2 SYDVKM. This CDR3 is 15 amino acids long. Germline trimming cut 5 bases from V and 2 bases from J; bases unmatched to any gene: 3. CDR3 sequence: CASSLSGRATDTQYF. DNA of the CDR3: TGTGCCAGCAGTCTTAGCGGGAGGGCCACAGATACGCAGTATTTT.

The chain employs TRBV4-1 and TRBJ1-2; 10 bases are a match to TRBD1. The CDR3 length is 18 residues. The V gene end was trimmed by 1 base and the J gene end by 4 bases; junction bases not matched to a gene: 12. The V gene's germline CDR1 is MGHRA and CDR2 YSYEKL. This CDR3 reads CASSQGTGQGGMIYGYTF. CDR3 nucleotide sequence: TGCGCCAGCAGCCAAGGGACAGGACAGGGGGGAATGATCTATGGCTACACCTTC.

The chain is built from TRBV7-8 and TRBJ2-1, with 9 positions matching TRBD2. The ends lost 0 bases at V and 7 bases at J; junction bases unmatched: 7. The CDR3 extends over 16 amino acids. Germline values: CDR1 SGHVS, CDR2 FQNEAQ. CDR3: CASSLAVAGVSNEQFF. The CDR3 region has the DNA TGTGCCAGCAGCTTAGCTGTAGCGGGAGTATCAAATGAGCAGTTCTTC.

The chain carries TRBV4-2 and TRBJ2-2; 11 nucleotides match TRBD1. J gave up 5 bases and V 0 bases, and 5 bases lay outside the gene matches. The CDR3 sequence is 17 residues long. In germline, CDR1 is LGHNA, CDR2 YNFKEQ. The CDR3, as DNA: TGTGCCAGCAGCCAAGAAGGGACAGGGGGTCGAACCGGGGAGCTGTTTTTT. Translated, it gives CASSQEGTGGRTGELFF.

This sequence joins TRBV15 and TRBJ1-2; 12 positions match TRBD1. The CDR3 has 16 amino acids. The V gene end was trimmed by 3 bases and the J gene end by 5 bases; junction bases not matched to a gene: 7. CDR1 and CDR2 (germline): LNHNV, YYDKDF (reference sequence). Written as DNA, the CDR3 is TGTGCCACCAGCAGGGGGACAGGGGGCGTCGGGTATGGCTACACCTTC. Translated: CATSRGTGGVGYGYTF. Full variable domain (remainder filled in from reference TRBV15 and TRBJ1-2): DAMVIQNPRYQVTQFGKPVTLSCSQTLNHNVMYWYQQKSSQAPKLLFHYYDKDFNNEADTPDNFQSRRPNTSFCFLDIRSPGLGDTAMYLCATSRGTGGVGYGYTFGSGTRLTVV.

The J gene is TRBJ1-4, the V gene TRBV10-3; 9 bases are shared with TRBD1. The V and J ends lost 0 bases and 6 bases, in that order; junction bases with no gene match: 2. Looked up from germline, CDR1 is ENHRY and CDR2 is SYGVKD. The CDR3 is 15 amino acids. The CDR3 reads CAISESDRGYEKLFF. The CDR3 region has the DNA TGTGCCATCAGTGAGTCGGACAGGGGATATGAAAAACTGTTTTTT.

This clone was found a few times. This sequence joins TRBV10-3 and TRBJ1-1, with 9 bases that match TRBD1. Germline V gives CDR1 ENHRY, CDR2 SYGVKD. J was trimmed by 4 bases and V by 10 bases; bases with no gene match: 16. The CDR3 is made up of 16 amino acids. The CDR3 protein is CATLRTGEGLGTEAFF. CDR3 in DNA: TGTGCCACCCTGAGGACAGGGGAGGGCCTGGGCACTGAAGCTTTCTTT.

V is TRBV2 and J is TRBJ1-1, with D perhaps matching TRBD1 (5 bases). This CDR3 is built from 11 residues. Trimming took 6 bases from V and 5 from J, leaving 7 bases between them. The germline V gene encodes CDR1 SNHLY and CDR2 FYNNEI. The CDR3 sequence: CASSRETEAFF. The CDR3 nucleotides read TGTGCCAGCAGCAGGGAAACTGAAGCTTTCTTT.

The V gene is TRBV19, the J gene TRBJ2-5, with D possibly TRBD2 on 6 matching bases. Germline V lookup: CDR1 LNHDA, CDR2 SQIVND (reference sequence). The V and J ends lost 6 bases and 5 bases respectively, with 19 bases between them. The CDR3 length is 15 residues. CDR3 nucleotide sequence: TGTGCCAGTAGACCAAGGGCGGGACTCGACGAGACCCAGTACTTC. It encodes CASRPRAGLDETQYF.

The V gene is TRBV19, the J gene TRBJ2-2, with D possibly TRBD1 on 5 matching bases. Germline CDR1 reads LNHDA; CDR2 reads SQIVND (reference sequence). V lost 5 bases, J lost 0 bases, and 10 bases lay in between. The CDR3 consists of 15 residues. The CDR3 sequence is CASSQGKSNTGELFF. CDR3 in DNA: TGTGCCAGTAGTCAGGGAAAATCGAACACCGGGGAGCTGTTTTTT.

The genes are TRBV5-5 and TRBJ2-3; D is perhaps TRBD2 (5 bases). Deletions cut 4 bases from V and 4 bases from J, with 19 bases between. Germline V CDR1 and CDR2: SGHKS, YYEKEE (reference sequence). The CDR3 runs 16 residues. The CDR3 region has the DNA TGTGCCAGCAGCCGCGGGCCCTCAACGGGCCCAGATACGCAGTATTTT. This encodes CASSRGPSTGPDTQYF. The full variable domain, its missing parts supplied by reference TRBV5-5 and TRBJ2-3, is DAGVTQSPTHLIKTRGQQVTLRCSPISGHKSVSWYQQVLGQGPQFIFQYYEKEERGRGNFPDRFSARQFPNYSSELNVNALLLGDSALYLCASSRGPSTGPDTQYFGPGTRLTVL.

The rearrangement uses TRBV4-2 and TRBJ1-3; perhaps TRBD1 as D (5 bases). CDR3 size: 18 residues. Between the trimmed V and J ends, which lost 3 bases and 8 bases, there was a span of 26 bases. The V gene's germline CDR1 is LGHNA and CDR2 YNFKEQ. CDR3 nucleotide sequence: TGTGCCAGCAGCCATGGGGTGGGAGGGGCAGGGCGAATTTACACCATATATTTT. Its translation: CASSHGVGGAGRIYTIYF.

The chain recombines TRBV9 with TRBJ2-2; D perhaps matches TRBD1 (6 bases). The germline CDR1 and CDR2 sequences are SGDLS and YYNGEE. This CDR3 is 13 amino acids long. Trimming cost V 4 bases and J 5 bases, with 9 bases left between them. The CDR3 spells CASSLRGTGELFF. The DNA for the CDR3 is TGTGCCAGCAGCCTCAGGGGTACCGGGGAGCTGTTTTTT.

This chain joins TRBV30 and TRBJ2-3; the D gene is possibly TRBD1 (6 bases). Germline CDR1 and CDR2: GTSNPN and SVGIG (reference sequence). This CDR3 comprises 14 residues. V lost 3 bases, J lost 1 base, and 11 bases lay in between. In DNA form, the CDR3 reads TGTGCCTGGAGCAACAGGGTAGGCACAGATACGCAGTATTTT. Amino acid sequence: CAWSNRVGTDTQYF.

The CDR3 DNA sequence: TGTGCCAGCAGCCAGGCGGGGTCCTACGAGCAGTACTTC. It yields the protein CASSQAGSYEQYF. The V and J genes are TRBV12-3 or TRBV12-4 and TRBJ2-7; perhaps TRBD2 as D (6 bases). The CDR3 runs 13 residues. V shed 6 bases and J shed 1 base, with 10 bases lying between them.